Following are 5 T cell receptor beta chains from one sample sequenced in a study of regulatory T cells in long-lasting Graves disease. Construction of the TCR beta libraries employed iRepertoire HTBI primers in conjunction with Arm-PCR of CDR3 regions. TCRdb recomputed calls from the multiplex PCR reads with MiXCR, one row per CDR3 protein. This sample yields roughly 400,000 distinct CDR3 sequences, of which less than 25% are seen a single time; around 21% belongs to the top ten. As to time point: persistent/refractory GD, antithyroid drugs over 5 years with positive TRAb. Isolated PBMC RNA provided the starting material for the TCR library. The sample consisted of peripheral blood mononuclear cells (PBMCs), taken when the disease was refractory, from a patient treated with antithyroid drugs. All receptors come from a female donor with Graves disease.

This clonotype was detected only a few times. The V and J genes are TRBV6-1 and TRBJ1-2; D is ambiguous. Germline V gene lookup returns CDR1 MNHNS and CDR2 SASEGT. CDR3 length: 13 amino acids. The V gene lost 5 bases and the J gene lost 6 bases, with 13 bases spanning the gap. The CDR3 loop reads CASSPTQADGYTF. The CDR3 region has the DNA TGTGCCAGCAGTCCGACGCAAGCGGATGGCTACACCTTC.

The chain combines TRBV20-1 with TRBJ2-1, with 14 bases fitting TRBD2. V lost 4 bases and J lost 5; bases outside the gene matches: 1. The CDR3 totals 14 residues. From germline, CDR1 is DFQATT and CDR2 SNEGSKA (reference sequence). CDR3 in DNA: TGCAGTGCTACGGGACTAGCGGGAGACAATGAGCAGTTCTTC. This sequence encodes CSATGLAGDNEQFF.

In its sample, this clonotype was seen once. The chain carries TRBV5-1 and TRBJ2-7; D perhaps matches TRBD2 (7 bases). Per germline, CDR1 SGHRS and CDR2 YFSETQ. V was cut by 4 bases and J by 4 bases, with 15 bases left in between. This CDR3 has 14 amino acids. The CDR3 region has the DNA TGCGCCAGCAGCGGCAGCGGGACATCGTACGAGCAGTACTTC. Amino acids: CASSGSGTSYEQYF.

This clonotype was seen repeatedly, ten times or more. The chain employs TRBV6-1 and TRBJ1-5; D is perhaps TRBD1 (5 bases). This CDR3 has 15 amino acids. Germline assignment: CDR1 MNHNS and CDR2 SASEGT. V was clipped by 4 bases and J by 0 bases, with 10 bases between them. The DNA for the CDR3 is TGTGCCAGCAGTGGTCGACAGTATAGCAATCAGCCCCAGCATTTT. Its translation: CASSGRQYSNQPQHF.

The chain employs TRBV11-3 and TRBJ2-7, with 8 bases fitting TRBD1. This CDR3 region has 15 residues. Trimming took 5 bases from V and 2 from J; bases not matched to a gene: 8. Germline CDR1 SGHNT, CDR2 YENEEA. CDR3 sequence: CASSVTGALPYEQYF. CDR3 bases: TGTGCCAGCAGCGTGACAGGGGCCCTTCCCTACGAGCAGTACTTC.